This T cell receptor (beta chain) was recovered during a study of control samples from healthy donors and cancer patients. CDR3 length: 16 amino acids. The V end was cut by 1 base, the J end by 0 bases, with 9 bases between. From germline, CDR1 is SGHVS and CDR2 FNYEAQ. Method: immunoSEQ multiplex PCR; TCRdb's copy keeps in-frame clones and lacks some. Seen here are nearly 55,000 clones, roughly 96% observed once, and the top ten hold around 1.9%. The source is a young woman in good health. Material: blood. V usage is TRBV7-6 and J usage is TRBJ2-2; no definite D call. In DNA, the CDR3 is TGTGCCAGCAGCTTAGGTTCAGCAGCGAACACCGGGGAGCTGTTTTTT. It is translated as CASSLGSAANTGELFF. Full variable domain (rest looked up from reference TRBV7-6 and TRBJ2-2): GAGVSQSPRYKVTKRGQDVALRCDPISGHVSLYWYRQALGQGPEFLTYFNYEAQQDKSGLPNDRFSAERPEGSISTLTIQRTEQRDSAMYRCASSLGSAANTGELFFGEGSRLTVL.